The 11 T cell receptor beta chains presented below share a single source sample, sequenced in a study of blood T cell repertoires in COVID-19. Generated by immunoSEQ multiplex PCR, the TCRdb table keeps only in-frame clones and is missing some. The sample holds approximately 670,000 clones, just under 90% seen once. The sample taken for sequencing was peripheral blood. Receptor source: a woman between 18 and 30 years old with acute or convalescent COVID-19.

On this clone itself: Other DNA sequences in the sample encode the same CDR3. The rearrangement links TRBV24-1 to TRBJ1-1; D is ambiguous. CDR1 is KGHDR, CDR2 SFDVKD, per germline. The CDR3 is 12 amino acids. The V end lost 1 base, the J end lost 7 bases, and 6 bases lay between the germline ends. As DNA, the CDR3 is TGTGCCACCAGTGATTTACGCGGTGAAGCTTTCTTT. Amino acids: CATSDLRGEAFF.

In its sample, this clone was seen a few times. The rearrangement uses TRBV4-1 and TRBJ2-7; 9 bases align to TRBD2. Germline CDR1 and CDR2: MGHRA and YSYEKL. V shed 4 bases, J shed 7 bases, and the junction held 11 bases outside the gene matches. The length of the CDR3 is 15 residues. CDR3 in DNA: TGCGCCAGCAGCCCCTCTGTCCTAGCGGGGTGGGAGCAGTACTTC. This encodes CASSPSVLAGWEQYF.

The chain uses TRBV7-6 and TRBJ2-3; 7 bases agree with TRBD2. The CDR3 is 15 residues long. CDR1 and CDR2 (germline): SGHVS, FNYEAQ. The ends lost 3 bases at V and 2 bases at J; junction bases unmatched: 5. CDR3 loop: CASSFRRGITDTQYF. The CDR3 DNA sequence: TGTGCCAGCAGCTTCCGGCGGGGGATCACAGATACGCAGTATTTT.

This rearrangement joins TRBV4-2 to TRBJ2-7; 8 bases line up with TRBD2. This CDR3 region has 16 residues. V trimming: 6 bases; J trimming: 2 bases; junction bases outside the gene matches: 12. Germline V gives CDR1 LGHNA, CDR2 YNFKEQ. CDR3 nucleotide sequence: TGTGCCAGCAGTCAGGACAGCGGGGGCCTTACCTACGAGCAGTACTTC. Its protein product is CASSQDSGGLTYEQYF.

The chain employs TRBV6-6 and TRBJ1-4; 7 bases agree with TRBD1. Looked up from germline, CDR1 is MNHNY and CDR2 is SVGAGI (reference sequence). The junction had 7 bases not matched to a gene; V was cut back by 6 bases and J by 0 bases. The CDR3 totals 16 residues. The CDR3 is CASSRDRRTTNEKLFF. CDR3 coding DNA: TGTGCCAGCAGCCGGGACAGAAGAACAACTAATGAAAAACTGTTTTTT.

The chain carries TRBV27 and TRBJ2-7; TRBD1 might be the D (6 bases). Germline V lookup: CDR1 MNHEY, CDR2 SMNVEV (reference sequence). The CDR3 consists of 16 residues. V was pared by 0 bases and J by 3 bases, with 15 bases between. The CDR3 reads CASSLSSQGSGYEQYF. In DNA, the CDR3 is TGTGCCAGCAGTTTATCGTCGCAGGGGTCTGGCTACGAGCAGTACTTC.

V usage is TRBV6-1 and J usage is TRBJ2-5; 7 bases line up with TRBD2. The CDR3 extends over 15 amino acids. The germline V gene has CDR1 MNHNS and CDR2 SASEGT. V shed 3 bases, J shed 0 bases, and the junction held 4 bases outside the gene matches. CDR3 protein: CASSDGAGDQETQYF. For the CDR3, the DNA is TGTGCCAGCAGTGACGGGGCGGGGGACCAAGAGACCCAGTACTTC.

This rearrangement joins TRBV28 to TRBJ2-3, with D perhaps matching TRBD1 (6 bases). The CDR3 is made up of 14 amino acids. The germline CDR1 and CDR2 sequences are MDHEN and SYDVKM. V was shortened by 8 bases and J by 4 bases, with 16 bases between the two germline ends. The CDR3 DNA reads TGTGCCAGCCTCAATCTACAGGGATCAGATACGCAGTATTTT. It is translated as CASLNLQGSDTQYF.

The genes are TRBV30 and TRBJ1-6; the match to TRBD1 covers 9 bases. Germline V gives CDR1 GTSNPN, CDR2 SVGIG (reference sequence). The CDR3 runs 13 residues. The V gene end was trimmed by 4 bases and the J gene end by 9 bases; junction bases not matched to a gene: 4. The CDR3 DNA reads as TGTGCCTGGAACACAGGGGGCGGTTCACCCCTCCACTTT. Translated: CAWNTGGGSPLHF.

This clone was counted once. The V and J genes are TRBV7-3 and TRBJ1-1; TRBD1 agrees at 11 bases. The J segment lost 1 base and the V segment lost 1 base, leaving 5 bases of the junction unmatched. CDR1 and CDR2 (germline): SGHTA, FQGTGA. This CDR3 contains 17 residues. In nucleotides, the CDR3 is TGTGCCAGCAGCTTAATCCCCGGGACAGGGGGGAACACTGAAGCTTTCTTT. As protein: CASSLIPGTGGNTEAFF.

CDR3 residues: CASSVASGGDNEQFF. CDR3 nucleotides: TGTGCCAGCAGCGTAGCTAGCGGGGGGGACAATGAGCAGTTCTTC. The V call is TRBV9, the J call TRBJ2-1, with 12 bases that match TRBD2. The CDR3 has 15 amino acids. The V and J ends lost 0 bases and 5 bases, in that order; junction bases with no gene match: 0. From germline, CDR1 is SGDLS and CDR2 YYNGEE. Filled out from reference TRBV9 and TRBJ2-1, the complete variable domain reads DSGVTQTPKHLITATGQRVTLRCSPRSGDLSVYWYQQSLDQGLQFLIQYYNGEERAKGNILERFSAQQFPDLHSELNLSSLELGDSALYFCASSVASGGDNEQFFGPGTRLTVL.